Shown below are 15 T cell receptor beta chains from a single sample sequenced in a study of human T cells and chemical hapten exposure. TCRdb redid the calling of the RACE reads with MiXCR, one entry per CDR3 protein. The table lists about 140,000 distinct CDR3 sequences, approximately 12% of them singletons. Time point specified: patch test 2, 6 weeks after DPC sensitization. Stated treatment: therapeutic diphenylcyclopropenone sensitization with weekly scalp DPC. This material consisted of whole blood, taken in connection with sensitization to the hapten diphenylcyclopropenone (DPC). These receptors originate from a woman in her fifties or sixties with alopecia areata. Some clones in this sample may be carry-over from other donors' samples.

This clonotype came up many times. The chain uses TRBV5-4 and TRBJ2-1, with D possibly matching TRBD2 (6 bases). CDR1 and CDR2 from the germline V gene are SGHNT and YYREEE (reference sequence). Trimming left V 6 bases short and J 8 bases short, with 15 bases between. This CDR3 region has 13 residues. The CDR3: CASIRDLEDEQFF. CDR3 in DNA: TGTGCCAGCATACGGGACTTGGAGGATGAGCAGTTCTTC.

This chain uses TRBV6-4 with TRBJ2-3, with TRBD2 matching 10 bases. V shed 5 bases and J 1 base; nucleotides not matched to a gene: 3. Germline CDR1 MRHNA, CDR2 SNTAGT. There are 15 residues in the CDR3. The CDR3 DNA sequence: TGTGCCAGCAGTATGGGGACTAGCGGCACAGATACGCAGTATTTT. This codes for CASSMGTSGTDTQYF.

The genes are TRBV4-1 and TRBJ2-5; perhaps TRBD2 as D (6 bases). Trimming took 1 base from V and 3 from J, leaving 9 bases between them. The CDR3 length is 14 residues. The germline V gene encodes CDR1 MGHRA and CDR2 YSYEKL. DNA of the CDR3: TGCGCCAGCAGCCAAGTACTAGCCAAAGAGACCCAGTACTTC. Protein: CASSQVLAKETQYF.

The sample holds a few counts of this clonotype. V is TRBV12-3 or TRBV12-4 and J is TRBJ2-7, with a weak D call TRBD1 (6 bases). V was trimmed by 1 base and J by 5 bases, leaving 12 bases between them. This CDR3 comprises 14 residues. DNA of the CDR3: TGTGCCAGCAGTTTAGGACAGGATTGGGACGAGCAGTACTTC. Amino acid sequence: CASSLGQDWDEQYF.

This clonotype was detected only a few times. V gene TRBV12-3 or TRBV12-4 combines with J gene TRBJ2-6; unclear D gene. Between the trimmed V and J ends, which lost 6 bases and 4 bases, there was a span of 19 bases. CDR3 length: 17 amino acids. The CDR3 protein is CASSLTLSGRGANVLTF. The CDR3 DNA sequence: TGTGCCAGCAGCCTTACCCTCAGTGGTCGAGGGGCCAACGTCCTGACTTTC.

The V and J genes are TRBV29-1 and TRBJ1-6; D might be TRBD1 (6 bases). With 5 bases removed from V and 3 bases from J, the gap between germline ends came to 8 bases. The CDR3 is made up of 13 amino acids. Germline CDR1 and CDR2: SQVTM and ANQGSEA. DNA for the CDR3: TGCAGCGTTTCGACAGGCTATAATTCACCCCTCCACTTT. Its protein is CSVSTGYNSPLHF.

This clonotype was seen at least ten times. This chain links TRBV27 with TRBJ1-1; TRBD1 matches at 7 bases. The CDR3 is 15 residues long. Germline loops: CDR1 MNHEY, CDR2 SMNVEV (reference sequence). The trim removed 5 bases at V and 0 bases at J, leaving 6 bases unmatched. CDR3 bases: TGTGCCAGCAGTAGACGGGACAGAGTGAACACTGAAGCTTTCTTT. This codes for CASSRRDRVNTEAFF.

This clonotype was found a few times. The chain carries TRBV20-1 and TRBJ2-1, with D hard to call. The CDR3 totals 16 residues. Deletions cut 0 bases from V and 4 bases from J, with 16 bases between. The germline CDR1 and CDR2 sequences are DFQATT and SNEGSKA (reference sequence). In DNA, the CDR3 is TGCAGTGCTAGAGATCTTAGGGTATATTCTTACAATGAGCAGTTCTTC. It codes for CSARDLRVYSYNEQFF.

CDR3 region: CASSSGPAGGRDTQYF. In DNA, the CDR3 is TGTGCCAGCAGCTCAGGGCCGGCAGGGGGCCGGGATACGCAGTATTTT. V is TRBV7-9 and J is TRBJ2-3; TRBD1 agrees at 8 bases. Per the germline V gene, CDR1 is SEHNR and CDR2 is FQNEAQ (reference sequence). This CDR3 is 16 amino acids long. The V segment lost 4 bases and the J segment 6 bases; nucleotides outside the gene matches: 12.

This clonotype was observed a few times. This sequence joins TRBV3-1 and TRBJ2-7, with unresolved D. The CDR3 is 12 amino acids. In germline, CDR1 is LGHDT, CDR2 YNNKEL (reference sequence). V gave up 1 base and J gave up 5 bases, with 6 bases separating them. CDR3 nucleotide sequence: TGTGCCAGCAGCCAAGGGTACAACGAGCAGTACTTC. Its protein product is CASSQGYNEQYF.

In its sample, this clonotype was seen a few times. The gene calls are TRBV19 and TRBJ2-7; D is perhaps TRBD1 (6 bases). V was trimmed by 3 bases and J by 3 bases, leaving 9 bases between them. Germline assignment: CDR1 LNHDA and CDR2 SQIVND (reference sequence). The length of the CDR3 is 13 residues. The CDR3 loop is CASSIQGFYEQYF. In DNA, the CDR3 is TGTGCCAGTAGTATTCAGGGGTTCTACGAGCAGTACTTC.

This CDR3 is CSVSTPQETQYF. CDR3 coding DNA: TGCAGCGTTAGTACTCCACAAGAGACCCAGTACTTC. This rearrangement joins TRBV29-1 to TRBJ2-5; D is uncertain. The CDR3 is made up of 12 amino acids. The V and J ends lost 5 bases and 2 bases respectively, with 9 bases between them. Germline V gene lookup returns CDR1 SQVTM and CDR2 ANQGSEA.

This clonotype was detected many times. The chain joins TRBV6-2 or TRBV6-3 to TRBJ2-3; D perhaps matches TRBD2 (5 bases). CDR3 length equals 14 residues. The ends were cut back, 0 bases at V and 4 bases at J, with 8 bases in the middle. Germline V CDR1 and CDR2: MNHEY, SVGEGT. CDR3 loop: CASSYSGAADTQYF. CDR3 coding DNA: TGTGCCAGCAGTTACTCGGGAGCGGCAGATACGCAGTATTTT.

The chain has TRBV5-1 and TRBJ2-2, with TRBD2 as a possible D gene (5 bases). This CDR3 is 15 amino acids long. The germline V and J ends were trimmed by 0 bases and 3 bases, with 9 bases remaining between them. The germline V gene has CDR1 SGHRS and CDR2 YFSETQ. The CDR3 is CASSLAGGYTGELFF. Here the CDR3 DNA reads TGCGCCAGCAGCTTGGCCGGCGGGTACACCGGGGAGCTGTTTTTT.

J is TRBJ2-3 and V is TRBV11-1; no firm D call. V gave up 2 bases and J gave up 4 bases, with 7 bases separating them. CDR3 size: 13 residues. From germline, CDR1 is SGHAT and CDR2 FQDESV (reference sequence). The CDR3 protein is CASSLQVADTQYF. CDR3 coding DNA: TGTGCCAGCAGCTTACAGGTAGCAGATACGCAGTATTTT. Using reference TRBV11-1 and TRBJ2-3 for the parts outside the CDR3, the full variable domain is EAEVAQSPRYKITEKSQAVAFWCDPISGHATLYWYRQILGQGPELLVQFQDESVVDDSQLPKDRFSAERLKGVDSTLKIQPAELGDSAMYLCASSLQVADTQYFGPGTRLTVL.